The 9 T cell receptor beta chains in this list originate from one sample, sequenced in a study of cytomegalovirus exposure and HLA in healthy donors. Produced via immunoSEQ multiplex PCR; TCRdb's table is partial and in-frame only. The table records roughly 120,000 clones, roughly 88% of them present only once. The specimen sequenced was PBMCs. These receptors were obtained from a woman in her 30s in good health and CMV-seropositive.

J is TRBJ2-1 and V is TRBV28; 9 bases fit TRBD2. The J segment lost 5 bases and the V segment lost 7 bases, leaving 12 bases of the junction unmatched. CDR1 is MDHEN and CDR2 is SYDVKM in the germline V gene. The CDR3 sequence is 16 residues long. The CDR3, as DNA: TGTGCCAGCACCCCTCTTGGTGGACTAGCGAACAATGAGCAGTTCTTC. This translates into CASTPLGGLANNEQFF.

This clone has only one observation. Other DNA sequences in the same sample also yield this CDR3. The chain carries TRBV2 and TRBJ2-5; no firm D call. CDR3 length: 12 residues. V was clipped by 6 bases and J by 4 bases, with 9 bases between them. Germline lookup yields CDR1 SNHLY and CDR2 FYNNEI. CDR3 loop: CASSPGRETQYF. The CDR3 coding sequence is TGTGCCAGCAGCCCGGGTCGAGAGACCCAGTACTTC.

The genes are TRBV9 and TRBJ2-7; TRBD2 agrees at 10 bases. V gave up 2 bases and J gave up 3 bases; unmatched junction bases: 11. This CDR3 spans 17 amino acids. Germline loops: CDR1 SGDLS, CDR2 YYNGEE. The CDR3 sequence: CASSVFTGTSVDYEQYF. The CDR3 region has the DNA TGTGCCAGCAGCGTTTTCACCGGGACTAGCGTCGACTACGAGCAGTACTTC.

Only one count was recorded for this clone. The J gene is TRBJ1-1, the V gene TRBV6-1, with D perhaps matching TRBD1 (5 bases). The CDR3 length is 16 residues. Germline V gene sequence: CDR1 MNHNS, CDR2 SASEGT. V dropped 2 bases and J dropped 1 base, with 14 bases sitting between them. For the CDR3, the DNA is TGTGCCAGCAGTGAACCCCCGGGACTCTCGAACACTGAAGCTTTCTTT. It encodes CASSEPPGLSNTEAFF.

This chain links TRBV18 with TRBJ2-3; 8 bases are shared with TRBD2. From germline, CDR1 is KGHSH and CDR2 LQKENI. J lost 4 bases, V lost 2 bases, and 5 bases had no gene match. The CDR3 length is 15 residues. For the CDR3, the DNA is TGTGCCAGCTCACCAGCAGCGGGAGATTCAGATACGCAGTATTTT. This encodes CASSPAAGDSDTQYF. The full variable domain, rest sourced from reference TRBV18 and TRBJ2-3, is NAGVMQNPRHLVRRRGQEARLRCSPMKGHSHVYWYRQLPEEGLKFMVYLQKENIIDESGMPKERFSAEFPKEGPSILRIQQVVRGDSAAYFCASSPAAGDSDTQYFGPGTRLTVL.

The J gene is TRBJ1-1, the V gene TRBV6-1, with a possible D match to TRBD1 (6 bases). Trimming took off 7 bases at V and 5 bases at J, with 11 bases between the two ends. Germline V gene data show CDR1 as MNHNS and CDR2 as SASEGT. The CDR3 has 12 amino acids. Here the CDR3 reads CASNDRLTEAFF. DNA for the CDR3: TGTGCCAGCAATGACAGGCTGACTGAAGCTTTCTTT.

The chain combines TRBV5-1 with TRBJ2-7; D gene unclear. Between the trimmed V and J ends, which lost 7 bases and 3 bases, there was a span of 11 bases. Germline values: CDR1 SGHRS, CDR2 YFSETQ. The CDR3 is 12 residues long. As DNA, the CDR3 is TGCGCCAGCTCCCCTCCGGGCTACGAGCAGTACTTC. It is translated as CASSPPGYEQYF.

The J gene is TRBJ2-1, the V gene TRBV7-9, with 14 bases identical to TRBD2. Germline CDR1 and CDR2: SEHNR and FQNEAQ (reference sequence). V lost 5 bases, J lost 7 bases, and 10 bases stayed unmatched. There are 17 residues in the CDR3. CDR3 in amino acids: CASSTPGLAGVGNEQFF. The DNA of the CDR3 is TGTGCCAGCAGCACCCCGGGACTAGCGGGAGTTGGGAATGAGCAGTTCTTC.

The chain recombines TRBV2 with TRBJ2-7, with D possibly being TRBD1 (6 bases). V lost 6 bases and J lost 10, with 19 bases in between. Germline V gives CDR1 SNHLY, CDR2 FYNNEI. The CDR3 spans 13 residues. The CDR3 sequence: CASSRDISGVQYF. The DNA of the CDR3 is TGTGCCAGCAGCCGGGACATCTCAGGGGTTCAGTACTTC.